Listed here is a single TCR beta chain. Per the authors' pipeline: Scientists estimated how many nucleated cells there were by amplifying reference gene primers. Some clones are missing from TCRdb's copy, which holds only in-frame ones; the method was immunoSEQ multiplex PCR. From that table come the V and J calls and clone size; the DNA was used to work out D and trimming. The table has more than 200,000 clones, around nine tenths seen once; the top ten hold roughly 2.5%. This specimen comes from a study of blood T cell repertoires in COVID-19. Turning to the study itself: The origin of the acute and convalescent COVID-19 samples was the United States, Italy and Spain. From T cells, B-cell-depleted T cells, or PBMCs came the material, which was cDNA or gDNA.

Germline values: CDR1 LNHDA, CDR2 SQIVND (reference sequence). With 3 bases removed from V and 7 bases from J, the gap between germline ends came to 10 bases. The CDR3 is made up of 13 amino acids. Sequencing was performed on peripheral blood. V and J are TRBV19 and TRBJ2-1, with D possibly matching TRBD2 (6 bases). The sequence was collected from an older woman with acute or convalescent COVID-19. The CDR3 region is CASSIFRENEQFF. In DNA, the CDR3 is TGTGCCAGTAGTATCTTCCGGGAGAATGAGCAGTTCTTC. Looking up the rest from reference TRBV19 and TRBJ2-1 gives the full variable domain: DGGITQSPKYLFRKEGQNVTLSCEQNLNHDAMYWYRQDPGQGLRLIYYSQIVNDFQKGDIAEGYSVSREKKESFPLTVTSAQKNPTAFYLCASSIFRENEQFFGPGTRLTVL.